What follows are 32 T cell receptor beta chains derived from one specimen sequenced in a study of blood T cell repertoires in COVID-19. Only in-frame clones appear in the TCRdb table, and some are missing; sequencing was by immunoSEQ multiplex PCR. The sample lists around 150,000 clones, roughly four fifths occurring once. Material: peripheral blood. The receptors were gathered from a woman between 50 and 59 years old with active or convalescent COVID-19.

CDR3 protein: CAIDTAGAGGYTF. The CDR3 nucleotides read TGTGCCATAGACACGGCGGGGGCTGGAGGCTACACCTTC. The chain carries TRBV7-9 and TRBJ1-2; perhaps TRBD1 as D (6 bases). Germline values: CDR1 SEHNR, CDR2 FQNEAQ (reference sequence). The CDR3 length is 13 residues. V was clipped by 10 bases and J by 8 bases, with 20 bases between them.

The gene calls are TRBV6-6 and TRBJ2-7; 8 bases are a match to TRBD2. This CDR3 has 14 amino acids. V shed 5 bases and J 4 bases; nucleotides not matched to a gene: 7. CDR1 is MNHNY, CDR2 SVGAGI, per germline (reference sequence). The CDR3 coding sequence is TGTGCCAGCAGTCCCCAGCGGGAGAGGTACGAGCAGTACTTC. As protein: CASSPQRERYEQYF.

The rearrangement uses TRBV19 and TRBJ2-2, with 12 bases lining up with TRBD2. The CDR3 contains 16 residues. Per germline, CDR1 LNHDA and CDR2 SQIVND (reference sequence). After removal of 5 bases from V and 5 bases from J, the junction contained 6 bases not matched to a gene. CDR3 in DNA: TGTGCCAGTAGTTCGCTAGCGGGGGGGCCAACCGGGGAGCTGTTTTTT. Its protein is CASSSLAGGPTGELFF.

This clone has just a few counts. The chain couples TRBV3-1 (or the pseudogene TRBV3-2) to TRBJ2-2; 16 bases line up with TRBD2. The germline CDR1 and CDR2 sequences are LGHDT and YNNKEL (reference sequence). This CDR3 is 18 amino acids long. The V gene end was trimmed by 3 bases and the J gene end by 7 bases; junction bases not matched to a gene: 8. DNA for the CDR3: TGTGCCAGCAGCCAGGCCGGGACTAGCGGGAGGGTGAACGGGGAGCTGTTTTTT. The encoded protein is CASSQAGTSGRVNGELFF.

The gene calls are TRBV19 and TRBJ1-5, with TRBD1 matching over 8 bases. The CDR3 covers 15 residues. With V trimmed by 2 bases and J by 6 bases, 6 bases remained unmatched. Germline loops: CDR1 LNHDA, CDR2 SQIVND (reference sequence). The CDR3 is CASSISRTGPQPQHF. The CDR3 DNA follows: TGTGCCAGTAGTATATCAAGGACAGGGCCTCAGCCCCAGCATTTT.

CDR3 sequence reads: CASSLVPRQGQETQYF. The CDR3 DNA sequence: TGTGCCAGCAGTCTCGTACCCCGACAGGGCCAAGAGACCCAGTACTTC. The chain carries TRBV6-2 or TRBV6-3 and TRBJ2-5, with 7 positions matching TRBD1. This CDR3 has 16 residues. Germline assignment: CDR1 MNHEY and CDR2 SVGEGT. Trimming took 5 bases from V and 1 from J; bases not matched to a gene: 10.

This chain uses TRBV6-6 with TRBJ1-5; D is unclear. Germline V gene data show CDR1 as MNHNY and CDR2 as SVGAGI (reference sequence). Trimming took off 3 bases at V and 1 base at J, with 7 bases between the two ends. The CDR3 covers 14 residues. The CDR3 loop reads CASSYWESNQPQHF. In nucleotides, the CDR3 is TGTGCCAGCAGTTATTGGGAGAGCAATCAGCCCCAGCATTTT.

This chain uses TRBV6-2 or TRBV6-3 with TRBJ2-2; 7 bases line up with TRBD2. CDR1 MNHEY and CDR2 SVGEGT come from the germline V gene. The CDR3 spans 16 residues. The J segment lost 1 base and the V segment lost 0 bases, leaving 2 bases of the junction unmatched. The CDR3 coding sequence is TGTGCCAGCAGTTACTCGGGCGGGGGGAACACCGGGGAGCTGTTTTTT. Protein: CASSYSGGGNTGELFF.

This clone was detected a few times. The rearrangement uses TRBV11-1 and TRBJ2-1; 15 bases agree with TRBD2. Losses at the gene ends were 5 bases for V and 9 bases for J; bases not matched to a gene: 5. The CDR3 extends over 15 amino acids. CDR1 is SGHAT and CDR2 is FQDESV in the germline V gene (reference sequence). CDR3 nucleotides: TGTGCCAGCAGCAGTGGACTAGCGGGGGGGCGTGAGCAGTTCTTC. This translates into CASSSGLAGGREQFF. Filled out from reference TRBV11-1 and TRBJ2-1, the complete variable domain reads EAEVAQSPRYKITEKSQAVAFWCDPISGHATLYWYRQILGQGPELLVQFQDESVVDDSQLPKDRFSAERLKGVDSTLKIQPAELGDSAMYLCASSSGLAGGREQFFGPGTRLTVL.

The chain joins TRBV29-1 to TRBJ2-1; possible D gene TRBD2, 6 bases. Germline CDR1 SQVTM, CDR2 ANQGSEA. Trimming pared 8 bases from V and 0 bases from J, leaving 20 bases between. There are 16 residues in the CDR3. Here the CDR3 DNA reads TGCAGCTTTTCAGGGACTCCCAGCCACTCCTACAATGAGCAGTTCTTC. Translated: CSFSGTPSHSYNEQFF.

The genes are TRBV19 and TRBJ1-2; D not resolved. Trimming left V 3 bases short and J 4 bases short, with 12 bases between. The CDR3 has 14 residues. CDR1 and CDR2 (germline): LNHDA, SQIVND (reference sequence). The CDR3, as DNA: TGTGCCAGTAGTATCCCGGGGTTCCTCTATGGCTACACCTTC. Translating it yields CASSIPGFLYGYTF.

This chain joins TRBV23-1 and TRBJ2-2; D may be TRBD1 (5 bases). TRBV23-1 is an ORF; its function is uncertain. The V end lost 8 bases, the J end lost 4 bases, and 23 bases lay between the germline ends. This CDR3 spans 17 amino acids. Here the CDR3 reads CASPHSGRASRTGELFF. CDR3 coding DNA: TGCGCCAGCCCCCACTCAGGCAGGGCGTCGCGCACCGGGGAGCTGTTTTTT.

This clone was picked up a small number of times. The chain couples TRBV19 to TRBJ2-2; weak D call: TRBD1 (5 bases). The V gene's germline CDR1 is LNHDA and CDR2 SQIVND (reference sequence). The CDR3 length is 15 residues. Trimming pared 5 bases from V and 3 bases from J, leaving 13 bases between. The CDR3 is CASSFRQPDTGELFF. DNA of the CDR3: TGTGCCAGTAGTTTTAGACAGCCCGACACCGGGGAGCTGTTTTTT. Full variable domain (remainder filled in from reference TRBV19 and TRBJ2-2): DGGITQSPKYLFRKEGQNVTLSCEQNLNHDAMYWYRQDPGQGLRLIYYSQIVNDFQKGDIAEGYSVSREKKESFPLTVTSAQKNPTAFYLCASSFRQPDTGELFFGEGSRLTVL.

This chain's CDR3 is CAISESTQGTTPHRSGNTIYF. CDR3 nucleotides: TGTGCCATCAGTGAGTCGACTCAGGGGACGACCCCTCACAGGAGCGGAAACACCATATATTTT. This sequence joins TRBV10-3 and TRBJ1-3, with D tentatively TRBD1 (6 bases). The CDR3 has 21 amino acids. Germline V gene lookup returns CDR1 ENHRY and CDR2 SYGVKD. V was cut by 0 bases and J by 4 bases, with 28 bases left in between.

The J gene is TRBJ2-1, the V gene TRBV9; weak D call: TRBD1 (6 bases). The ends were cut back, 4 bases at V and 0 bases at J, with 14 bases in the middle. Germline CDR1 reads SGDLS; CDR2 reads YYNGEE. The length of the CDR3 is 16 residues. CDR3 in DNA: TGTGCCAGCAGCCCTACCGGACAGAGCTCCTACAATGAGCAGTTCTTC. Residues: CASSPTGQSSYNEQFF.

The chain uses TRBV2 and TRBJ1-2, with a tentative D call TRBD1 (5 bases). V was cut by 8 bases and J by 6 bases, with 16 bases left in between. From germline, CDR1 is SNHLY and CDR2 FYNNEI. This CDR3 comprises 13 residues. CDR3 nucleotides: TGTGCCAGCGATGAACAGGATATCGATGGCTACACCTTC. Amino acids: CASDEQDIDGYTF.

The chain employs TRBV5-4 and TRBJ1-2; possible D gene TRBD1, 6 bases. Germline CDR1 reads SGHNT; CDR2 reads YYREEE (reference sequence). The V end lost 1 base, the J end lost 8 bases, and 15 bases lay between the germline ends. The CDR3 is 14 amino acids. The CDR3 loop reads CASSLWSQGWGYTF. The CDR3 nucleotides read TGTGCCAGCAGCTTGTGGTCACAGGGTTGGGGCTACACCTTC.

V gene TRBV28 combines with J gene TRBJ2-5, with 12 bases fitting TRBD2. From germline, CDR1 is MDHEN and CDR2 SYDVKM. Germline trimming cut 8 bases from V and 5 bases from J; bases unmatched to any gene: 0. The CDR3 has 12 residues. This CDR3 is CASGLAGETQYF. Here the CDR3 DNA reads TGTGCCAGCGGACTAGCGGGGGAGACCCAGTACTTC.

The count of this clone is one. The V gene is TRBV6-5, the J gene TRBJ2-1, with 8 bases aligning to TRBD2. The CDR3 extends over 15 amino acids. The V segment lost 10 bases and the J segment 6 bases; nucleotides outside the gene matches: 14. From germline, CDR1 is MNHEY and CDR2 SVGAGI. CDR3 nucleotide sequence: TGTGCCACAGTCCCCAGGACTAGCTTTGGCAATGAGCAGTTCTTC. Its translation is CATVPRTSFGNEQFF.

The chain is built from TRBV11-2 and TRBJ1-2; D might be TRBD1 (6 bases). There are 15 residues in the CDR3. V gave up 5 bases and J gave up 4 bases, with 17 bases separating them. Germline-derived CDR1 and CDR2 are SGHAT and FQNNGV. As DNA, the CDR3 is TGTGCCAGCAGCCCGCGCCGGGACACAGCCTATGGCTACACCTTC. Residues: CASSPRRDTAYGYTF.

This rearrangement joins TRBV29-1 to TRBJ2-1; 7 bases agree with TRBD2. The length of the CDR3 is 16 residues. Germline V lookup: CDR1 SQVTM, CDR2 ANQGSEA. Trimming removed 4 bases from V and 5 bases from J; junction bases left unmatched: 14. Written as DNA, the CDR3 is TGCAGCGTTGGGGATCGGACTAGAACTTGGGACAATGAGCAGTTCTTC. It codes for CSVGDRTRTWDNEQFF.

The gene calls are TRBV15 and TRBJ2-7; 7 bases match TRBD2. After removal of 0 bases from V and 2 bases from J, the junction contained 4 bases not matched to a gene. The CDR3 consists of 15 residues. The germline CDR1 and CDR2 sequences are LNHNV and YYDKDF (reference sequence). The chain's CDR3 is CATSREGGGAYEQYF. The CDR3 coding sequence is TGTGCCACCAGCAGAGAGGGGGGAGGGGCCTACGAGCAGTACTTC.

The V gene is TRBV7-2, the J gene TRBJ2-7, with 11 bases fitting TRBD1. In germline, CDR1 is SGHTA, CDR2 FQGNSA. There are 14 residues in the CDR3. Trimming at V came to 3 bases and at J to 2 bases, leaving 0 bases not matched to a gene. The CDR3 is CASSLGQGAYEQYF. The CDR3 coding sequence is TGTGCCAGCAGCTTGGGACAGGGGGCCTACGAGCAGTACTTC.

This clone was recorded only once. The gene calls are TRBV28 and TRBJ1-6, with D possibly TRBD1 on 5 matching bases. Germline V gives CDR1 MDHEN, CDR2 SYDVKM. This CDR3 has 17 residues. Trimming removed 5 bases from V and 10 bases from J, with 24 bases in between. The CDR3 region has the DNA TGTGCCAGCAGTCCCTTTCCCGTGGGGGGAACGGGATCACCCCTCCACTTT. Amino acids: CASSPFPVGGTGSPLHF. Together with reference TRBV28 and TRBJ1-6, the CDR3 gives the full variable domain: DVKVTQSSRYLVKRTGEKVFLECVQDMDHENMFWYRQDPGLGLRLIYFSYDVKMKEKGDIPEGYSVSREKKERFSLILESASTNQTSMYLCASSPFPVGGTGSPLHFGNGTRLTVT.

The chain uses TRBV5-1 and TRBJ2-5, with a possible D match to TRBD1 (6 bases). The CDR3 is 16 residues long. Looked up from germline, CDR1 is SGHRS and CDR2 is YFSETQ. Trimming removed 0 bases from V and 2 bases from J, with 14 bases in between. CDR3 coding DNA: TGCGCCAGCAGCTTGGCCGGGACACCAGAGCAAGAGACCCAGTACTTC. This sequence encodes CASSLAGTPEQETQYF. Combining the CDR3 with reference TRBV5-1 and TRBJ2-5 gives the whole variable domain KAGVTQTPRYLIKTRGQQVTLSCSPISGHRSVSWYQQTPGQGLQFLFEYFSETQRNKGNFPGRFSGRQFSNSRSEMNVSTLELGDSALYLCASSLAGTPEQETQYFGPGTRLLVL.

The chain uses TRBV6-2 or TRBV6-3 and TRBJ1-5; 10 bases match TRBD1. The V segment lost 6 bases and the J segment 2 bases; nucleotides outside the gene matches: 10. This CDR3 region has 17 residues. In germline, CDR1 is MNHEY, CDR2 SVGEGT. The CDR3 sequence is CASSPGTGDFGNQPQHF. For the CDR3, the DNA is TGTGCCAGCAGCCCCGGGACAGGGGATTTTGGCAATCAGCCCCAGCATTTT.

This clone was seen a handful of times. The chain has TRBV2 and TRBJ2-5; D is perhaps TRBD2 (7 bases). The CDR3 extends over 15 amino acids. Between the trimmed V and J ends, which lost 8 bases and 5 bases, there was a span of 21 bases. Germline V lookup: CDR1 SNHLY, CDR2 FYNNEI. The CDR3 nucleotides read TGTGCCAGCCCTAGGGATGAGGGGGGGCGGGAGACCCAGTACTTC. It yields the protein CASPRDEGGRETQYF.

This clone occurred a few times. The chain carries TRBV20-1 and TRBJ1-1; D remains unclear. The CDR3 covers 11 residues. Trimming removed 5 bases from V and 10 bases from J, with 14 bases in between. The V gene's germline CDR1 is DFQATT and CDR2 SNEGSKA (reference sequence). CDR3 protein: CSAPAGSGAFF. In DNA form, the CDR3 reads TGCAGTGCTCCAGCGGGGTCGGGAGCTTTCTTT.

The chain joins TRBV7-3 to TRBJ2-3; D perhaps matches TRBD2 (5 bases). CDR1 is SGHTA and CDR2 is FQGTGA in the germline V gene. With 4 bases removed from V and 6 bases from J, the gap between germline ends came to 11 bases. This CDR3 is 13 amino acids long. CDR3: CASSSVSGDTQYF. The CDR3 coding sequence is TGTGCCAGCAGCTCCGTATCGGGGGATACGCAGTATTTT.

CDR3 loop: CASSLAGERYNEQFF. Here the CDR3 DNA reads TGTGCCAGCAGCTTGGCCGGGGAGCGCTACAATGAGCAGTTCTTC. The chain carries TRBV5-6 and TRBJ2-1, with a weak D call TRBD2 (5 bases). The CDR3 length is 15 residues. The germline V gene has CDR1 SGHDT and CDR2 YYEEEE. V lost 0 bases to trimming and J lost 3 bases, with 10 bases between them.

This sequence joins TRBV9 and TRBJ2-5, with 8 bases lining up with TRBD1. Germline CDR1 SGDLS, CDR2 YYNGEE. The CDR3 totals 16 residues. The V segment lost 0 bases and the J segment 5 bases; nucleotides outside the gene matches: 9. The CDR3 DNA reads TGTGCCAGCAGCGTAGCTACGACAGGGGCGGCGGAGACCCAGTACTTC. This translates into CASSVATTGAAETQYF.

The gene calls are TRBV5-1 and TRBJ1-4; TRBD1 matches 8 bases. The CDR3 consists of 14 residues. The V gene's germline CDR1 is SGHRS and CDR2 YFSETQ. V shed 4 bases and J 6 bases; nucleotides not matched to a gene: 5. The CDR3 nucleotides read TGCGCCAGCAGCGGGGTGACAGGGGATGAAAAACTGTTTTTT. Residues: CASSGVTGDEKLFF.